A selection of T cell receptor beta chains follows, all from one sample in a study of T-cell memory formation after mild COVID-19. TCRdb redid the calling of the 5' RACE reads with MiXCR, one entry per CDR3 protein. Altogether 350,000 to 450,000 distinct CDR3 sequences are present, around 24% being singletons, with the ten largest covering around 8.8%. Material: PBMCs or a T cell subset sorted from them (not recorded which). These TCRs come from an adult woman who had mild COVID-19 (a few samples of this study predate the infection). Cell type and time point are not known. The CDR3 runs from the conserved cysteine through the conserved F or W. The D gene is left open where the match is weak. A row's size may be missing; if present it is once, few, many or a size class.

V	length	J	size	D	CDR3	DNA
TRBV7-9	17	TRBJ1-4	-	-	CASSLGLQRGAGEKLFF	TGTGCCAGCAGCTTAGGTTTACAGAGGGGGGCCGGCGAAAAACTGTTTTTT
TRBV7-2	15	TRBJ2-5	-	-	CASSLAGWGGETQYF	TGTGCCAGCAGCTTAGCGGGCTGGGGCGGAGAGACCCAGTACTTC
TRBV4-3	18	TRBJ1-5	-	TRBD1	CASSQGGQGSYSNQPQHF	TGCGCCAGCAGCCAAGGAGGACAGGGCAGCTATAGCAATCAGCCCCAGCATTTT
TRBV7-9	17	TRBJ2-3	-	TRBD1	CASSFGIPGQGPDTQYF	TGTGCCAGCAGCTTCGGAATACCGGGACAGGGACCCGATACGCAGTATTTT
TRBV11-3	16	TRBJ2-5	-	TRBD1	CASSGGQEALAETQYF	TGTGCCAGCAGCGGGGGACAGGAGGCGTTAGCTGAGACCCAGTACTTC
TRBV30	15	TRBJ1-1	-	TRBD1	CAWSWPGQGNTEAFF	TGTGCCTGGAGTTGGCCGGGACAGGGCAACACTGAAGCTTTCTTT
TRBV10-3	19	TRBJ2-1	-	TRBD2	CAIGLAGGDRINTYNEQFF	TGTGCCATTGGGTTAGCGGGAGGGGACCGGATAAATACCTACAATGAGCAGTTCTTC
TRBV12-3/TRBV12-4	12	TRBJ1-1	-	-	CASSQYDSWAFF	TGTGCCAGCAGCCAATACGATTCTTGGGCTTTCTTT
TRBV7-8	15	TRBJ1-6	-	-	CASSLGGAHNSPLHF	TGTGCCAGCAGCTTAGGGGGAGCCCATAATTCACCCCTCCACTTT
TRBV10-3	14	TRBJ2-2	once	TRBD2	CAILASGGTGELFF	TGTGCCATCCTCGCTAGCGGGGGTACCGGGGAGCTGTTTTTT
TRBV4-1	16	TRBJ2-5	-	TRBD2	CASSQTSGSLVETQYF	TGCGCCAGCAGCCAGACTAGCGGGAGTTTGGTGGAGACCCAGTACTTC